Listed below are T cell receptor beta chains from one sample, sequenced in a study of OX40 agonist ivuxolimab in advanced cancers. Sequenced by immunoSEQ multiplex PCR; TCRdb stores in-frame clones only, minus some. The data show some 60,000 clones, 86% seen once. The sample was CD4+ or CD8+ T cells sorted from blood, taken in a trial of the OX40 agonist ivuxolimab. The source is an adult with an advanced solid tumor such as melanoma, head and neck, liver or kidney cancer. The CDR3 runs from the conserved cysteine through the conserved F or W. The D gene is left open where the match is weak. Expanded clones are given a class, and other clones once, few, many or no size at all.

>TRBJ1-2|TRBV19|-|few
TGTGCCAGTAGTCGGACTAACTATGGCTACACCTTC
CASSRTNYGYTF
>TRBJ1-2|TRBV28|-|-
TGTGCCAGCAGTTTCGGTTACAGGGTATATGGCTACACCTTC
CASSFGYRVYGYTF
>TRBJ2-4|TRBV2|TRBD1|-
TGTGCCAGCAGTGATGGGACAGCAAAAAACATTCAGTACTTC
CASSDGTAKNIQYF
>TRBJ1-5|TRBV6-6|-|-
TGTGCCAGCAGTTATGGGGGTAAAGATCAGCCCCAGCATTTT
CASSYGGKDQPQHF
>TRBJ1-6|TRBV6-6|TRBD1|-
TGTGCCAGCAGTCCGGACAGGGTGGGGTCCCTCCACTTT
CASSPDRVGSLHF
>TRBJ1-5|TRBV5-5|-|once
TGTGCCAGCAGCTTGGGACAGGATACACTTCTTAGCAATCAGCCCCAGCATTTT
CASSLGQDTLLSNQPQHF
>TRBJ1-6|TRBV6-1|-|once
TGTGCCAGCATGATGGGTTGGAGTTCACCCCTCCACTTT
CASMMGWSSPLHF
>TRBJ2-5|TRBV5-6|-|-
TGTGCCAGCAGCGCTTTGGCGGAGACCCAGTACTTC
CASSALAETQYF
>TRBJ2-2|TRBV11-2|-|-
TGTGCCAGCAGCTTTAGGAGGGGGCAGAGGAACACCGGGGAGCTGTTTTTT
CASSFRRGQRNTGELFF
>TRBJ2-1|TRBV6-5|-|once
TGTGCCAGCACCCGAACCCAGGTTGAGCAGTTCTTC
CASTRTQVEQFF
>TRBJ1-1|TRBV7-2|-|-
TGTGCCAGCAACTTGGCGACCGGGGCTGAAGCTTTCTTT
CASNLATGAEAFF
>TRBJ1-6|TRBV7-2|-|-
TGTGCCAGCAGCCCAGTGGTAGGGCCGGGAGGCTCACCCCTCCACTTT
CASSPVVGPGGSPLHF
>TRBJ2-3|TRBV19|TRBD2|-
TGTGCCAGTAGTATCTGGCGGGGGGGAGTCGTTGATACGCAGTATTTT
CASSIWRGGVVDTQYF
>TRBJ2-7|TRBV5-6|TRBD1|-
TGTGCCAGCAGCTTTACGGGACAGGGGGACGAGCAGTACTTC
CASSFTGQGDEQYF
>TRBJ2-7|TRBV30|-|-
TGTGCCTGGAGTGTATCGCCAGTGACCTACGAGCAGTACTTC
CAWSVSPVTYEQYF
>TRBJ2-1|TRBV9|-|-
TGTGCCAGCAGCCCCGGTGAGGGGCCCCGCTCCTACAATGAGCAGTTCTTC
CASSPGEGPRSYNEQFF
>TRBJ1-2|TRBV5-1|-|-
TGCGCCAGCAATTTGGGTTTCGGTAGCGGTGGCTACACCTTC
CASNLGFGSGGYTF
>TRBJ1-2|TRBV9|-|-
TGTGCCAGCAGCGTAGATATTCGGGACTATGGCTACACCTTC
CASSVDIRDYGYTF
>TRBJ1-4|TRBV27|-|-
TGTGCCAGCAGTTTGGGCGTGAATGAAAAACTGTTTTTT
CASSLGVNEKLFF
>TRBJ1-2|TRBV6-1|-|-
TGTGCCAGCAGTGAAGTTGGTGACACTCTGGGGTATGGCTACACCTTC
CASSEVGDTLGYGYTF
>TRBJ1-2|TRBV6-5|-|-
TGTGCCAGCAGTTACTCGAACAGGGAAAACTATGGCTACACCTTC
CASSYSNRENYGYTF
>TRBJ1-1|TRBV7-9|-|-
TGTGCCAGCAGCTTACCCCAAGGACCCGGTTTCTTT
CASSLPQGPGFF
>TRBJ2-5|TRBV5-4|-|-
TGTGCCAGCAGCTTGGAGGGGCGGAGGGGAGAGACCCAGTACTTC
CASSLEGRRGETQYF
>TRBJ2-1|TRBV11-3|TRBD2|-
TGTGCCAGCAGCTTAGGAAAACTTGGGGGGGGATACAATGAGCAGTTCTTC
CASSLGKLGGGYNEQFF
>TRBJ1-5|TRBV2|-|-
TGTGCCAGCAGTGAAGAGGTGGATCAGCCCCAGCATTTT
CASSEEVDQPQHF